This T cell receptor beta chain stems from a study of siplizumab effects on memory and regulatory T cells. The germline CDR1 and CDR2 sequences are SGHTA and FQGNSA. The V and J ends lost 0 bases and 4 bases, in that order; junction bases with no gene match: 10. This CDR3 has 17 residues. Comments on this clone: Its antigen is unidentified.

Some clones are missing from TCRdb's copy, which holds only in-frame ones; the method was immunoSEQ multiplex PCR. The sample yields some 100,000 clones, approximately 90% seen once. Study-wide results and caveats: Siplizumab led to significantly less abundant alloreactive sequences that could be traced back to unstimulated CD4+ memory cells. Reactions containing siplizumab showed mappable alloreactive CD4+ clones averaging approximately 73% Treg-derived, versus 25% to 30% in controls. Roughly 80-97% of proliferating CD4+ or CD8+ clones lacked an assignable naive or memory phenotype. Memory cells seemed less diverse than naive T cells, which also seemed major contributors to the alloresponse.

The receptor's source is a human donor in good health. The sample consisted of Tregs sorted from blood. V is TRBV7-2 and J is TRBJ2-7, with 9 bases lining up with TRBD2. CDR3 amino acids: CASSLAPIAGALYEQYF. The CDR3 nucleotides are TGTGCCAGCAGCTTAGCGCCGATAGCGGGGGCCCTTTACGAGCAGTACTTC.